The T cell receptor beta chain described here comes from a study of T cells in Graves' hyperthyroidism and ophthalmopathy. What was amplified from RNA transcripts were TCR beta CDR3 regions. First-round RT-PCR of the TCR CDR3 relied on the HTBI primer set. TCRdb analysed the multiplex PCR reads with MiXCR anew, one entry per CDR3 protein. This sample yields about 480,000 distinct CDR3 sequences, of which 14% are seen a single time; roughly 17% belongs to the top ten. Whole-study findings and limits: Ophthalmopathy and stable hyperthyroidism were told apart by a 13 V-J model. Before onset, ophthalmopathy was predicted by the model a median around 6 months earlier. Blood shared most expanded thyroid clonotypes above 0.001.

Diagnostic decisions used clinical symptoms, serum thyroxine and TRAb, thyroid ultrasound and orbital computed tomography. In this sample, this clonotype turned up many times. Its antigen is not identified. This receptor was identified in a woman under 30 with Graves' hyperthyroidism. Sequencing was done on a sample of blood.

DNA for the CDR3: TGTGCCAGCTCACCACCCTCAGATATGAACACTGAAGCTTTCTTT. Protein sequence: CASSPPSDMNTEAFF. The genes are TRBV18 and TRBJ1-1; D call uncertain. The CDR3 totals 15 residues. V lost 0 bases, J lost 0 bases, and 8 bases lay in between. Germline V lookup: CDR1 KGHSH, CDR2 LQKENI.